This TCR beta chain is drawn from a study of blood T cell repertoires in COVID-19. Study as a whole: The cDNA or gDNA used as material had been derived from T cells, B-cell-depleted T cells, or PBMCs.

Per the original data handling: Reference gene primer amplification gave estimated nucleated cell counts. Some clones are missing from TCRdb's copy, which holds only in-frame ones; the method was immunoSEQ multiplex PCR. That table supplies the V and J calls and clone size; D and trimming were determined from the DNA. The sample lists approximately 150,000 clones, roughly 78% seen once, with 7.5% to 8.5% in the top ten. Unmatched junction bases numbered 4, after V lost 1 base and J lost 0 bases. The germline gives CDR1 SGDLS, CDR2 YYNGEE. The CDR3 has 16 residues. The V call is TRBV9, the J call TRBJ2-1; 7 bases line up with TRBD1. This TCR was sampled from a woman aged 55-69 years with COVID-19, enrolled during active disease. Material for sequencing was peripheral blood. Written as DNA, the CDR3 is TGTGCCAGCAGCGTAAGAGGGGGCAGCTCCTACAATGAGCAGTTCTTC. Translated: CASSVRGGSSYNEQFF.